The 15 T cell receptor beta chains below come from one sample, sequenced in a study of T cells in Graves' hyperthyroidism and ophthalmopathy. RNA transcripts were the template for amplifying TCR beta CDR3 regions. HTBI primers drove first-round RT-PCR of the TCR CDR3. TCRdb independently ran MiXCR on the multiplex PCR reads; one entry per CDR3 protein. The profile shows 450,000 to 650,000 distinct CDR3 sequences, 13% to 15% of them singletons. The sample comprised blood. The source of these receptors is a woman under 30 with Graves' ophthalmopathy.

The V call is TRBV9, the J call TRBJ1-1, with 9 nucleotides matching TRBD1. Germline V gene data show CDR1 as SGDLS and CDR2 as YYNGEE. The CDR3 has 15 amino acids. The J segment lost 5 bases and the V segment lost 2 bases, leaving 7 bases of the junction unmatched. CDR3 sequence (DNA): TGTGCCAGCAGCGTGACCGACAGGGGGTATACTGAAGCTTTCTTT. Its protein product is CASSVTDRGYTEAFF.

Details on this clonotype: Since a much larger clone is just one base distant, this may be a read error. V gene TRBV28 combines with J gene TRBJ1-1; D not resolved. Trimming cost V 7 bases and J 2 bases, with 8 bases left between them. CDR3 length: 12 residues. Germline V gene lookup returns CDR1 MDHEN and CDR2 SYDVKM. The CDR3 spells CASNKGNTEAFF. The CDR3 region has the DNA TGTGCCAGCAACAAGGGAAACACTGAAGCTTTCTTT.

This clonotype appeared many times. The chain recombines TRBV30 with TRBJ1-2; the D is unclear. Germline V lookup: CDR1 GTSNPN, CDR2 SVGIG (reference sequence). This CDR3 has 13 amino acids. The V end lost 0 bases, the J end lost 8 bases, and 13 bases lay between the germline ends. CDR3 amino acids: CAWSVDGLVGYTF. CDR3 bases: TGTGCCTGGAGTGTGGACGGTCTGGTGGGCTACACCTTC.

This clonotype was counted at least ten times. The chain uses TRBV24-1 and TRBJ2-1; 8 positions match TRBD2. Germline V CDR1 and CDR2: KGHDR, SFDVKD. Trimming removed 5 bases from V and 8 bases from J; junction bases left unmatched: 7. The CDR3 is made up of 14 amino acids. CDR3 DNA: TGTGCCACCAGTGCCCCCGGGACTAGTGATGAGCAGTTCTTC. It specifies CATSAPGTSDEQFF.

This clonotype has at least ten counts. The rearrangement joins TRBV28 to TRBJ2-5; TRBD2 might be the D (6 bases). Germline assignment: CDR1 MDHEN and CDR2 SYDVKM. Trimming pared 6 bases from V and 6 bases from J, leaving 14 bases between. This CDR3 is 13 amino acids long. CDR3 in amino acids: CASSRLGGQTQYF. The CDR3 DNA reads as TGTGCCAGCAGCCGACTGGGAGGACAGACCCAGTACTTC. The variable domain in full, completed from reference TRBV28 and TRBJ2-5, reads DVKVTQSSRYLVKRTGEKVFLECVQDMDHENMFWYRQDPGLGLRLIYFSYDVKMKEKGDIPEGYSVSREKKERFSLILESASTNQTSMYLCASSRLGGQTQYFGPGTRLLVL.

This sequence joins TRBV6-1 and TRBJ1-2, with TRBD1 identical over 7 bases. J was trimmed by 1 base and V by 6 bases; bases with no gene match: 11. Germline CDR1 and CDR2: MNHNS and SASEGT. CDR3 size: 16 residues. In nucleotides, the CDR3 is TGTGCCAGCAGACTACGGACAGGCCTATTTAACTATGGCTACACCTTC. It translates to CASRLRTGLFNYGYTF.

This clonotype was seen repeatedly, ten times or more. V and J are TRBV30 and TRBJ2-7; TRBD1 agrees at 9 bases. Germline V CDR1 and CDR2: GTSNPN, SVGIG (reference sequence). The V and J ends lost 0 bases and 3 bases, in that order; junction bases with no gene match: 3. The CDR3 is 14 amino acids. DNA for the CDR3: TGTGCCTGGAGTGTCGGACAGGGGAACTACGAGCAGTACTTC. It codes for CAWSVGQGNYEQYF.

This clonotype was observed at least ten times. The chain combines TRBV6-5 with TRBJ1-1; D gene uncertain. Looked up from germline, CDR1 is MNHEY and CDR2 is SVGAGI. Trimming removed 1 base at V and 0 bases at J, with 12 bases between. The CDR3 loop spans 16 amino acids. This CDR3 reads CASSYYGPRLNTEAFF. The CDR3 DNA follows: TGTGCCAGCAGTTACTATGGGCCAAGACTGAACACTGAAGCTTTCTTT.

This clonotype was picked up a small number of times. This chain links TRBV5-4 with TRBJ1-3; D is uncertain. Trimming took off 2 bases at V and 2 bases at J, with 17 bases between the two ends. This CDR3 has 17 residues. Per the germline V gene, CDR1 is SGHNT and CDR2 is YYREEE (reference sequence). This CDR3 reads CASSFISHSTTGNTIYF. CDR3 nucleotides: TGTGCCAGCAGCTTTATCAGCCATTCAACAACTGGAAACACCATATATTTT.

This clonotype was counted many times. CDR3 protein: CASSGWASGNYEQYF. The CDR3 nucleotides read TGTGCCAGCAGCGGTTGGGCTAGCGGGAACTACGAGCAGTACTTC. This chain connects TRBV6-1 to TRBJ2-7; 9 nucleotides align to TRBD2. Losses at the gene ends were 6 bases for V and 3 bases for J; bases not matched to a gene: 9. CDR1 and CDR2 from the germline V gene are MNHNS and SASEGT. The CDR3 is 15 residues long.

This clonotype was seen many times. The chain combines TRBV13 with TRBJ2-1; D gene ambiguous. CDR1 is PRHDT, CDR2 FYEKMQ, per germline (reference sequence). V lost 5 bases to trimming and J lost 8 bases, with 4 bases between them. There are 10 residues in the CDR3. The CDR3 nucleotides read TGTGCCAGCAGCACCGATGAGCAGTTCTTC. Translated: CASSTDEQFF. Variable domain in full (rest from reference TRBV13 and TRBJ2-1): AAGVIQSPRHLIKEKRETATLKCYPIPRHDTVYWYQQGPGQDPQFLISFYEKMQSDKGSIPDRFSAQQFSDYHSELNMSSLELGDSALYFCASSTDEQFFGPGTRLTVL.

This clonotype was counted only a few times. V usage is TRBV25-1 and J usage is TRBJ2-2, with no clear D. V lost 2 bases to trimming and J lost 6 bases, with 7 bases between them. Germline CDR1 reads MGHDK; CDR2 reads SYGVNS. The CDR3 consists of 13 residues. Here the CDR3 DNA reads TGTGCCAGCAGTGAAATGGGTGCCGGGGAGCTGTTTTTT. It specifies CASSEMGAGELFF.

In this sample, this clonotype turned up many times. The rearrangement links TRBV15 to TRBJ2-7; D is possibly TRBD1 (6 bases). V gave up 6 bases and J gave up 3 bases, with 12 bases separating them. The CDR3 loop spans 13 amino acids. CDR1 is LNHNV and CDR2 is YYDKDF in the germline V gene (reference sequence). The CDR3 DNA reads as TGTGCCACCAGTAAAAGACAGGACTACGAGCAGTACTTC. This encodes CATSKRQDYEQYF.

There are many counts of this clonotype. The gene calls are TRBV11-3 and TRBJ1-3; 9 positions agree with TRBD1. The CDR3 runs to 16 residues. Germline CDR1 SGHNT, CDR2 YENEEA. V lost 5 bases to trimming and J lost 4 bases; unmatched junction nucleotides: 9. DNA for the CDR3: TGTGCCAGCAGCACACTCGGGACAGGGATAGGAAACACCATATATTTT. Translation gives CASSTLGTGIGNTIYF.

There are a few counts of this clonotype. The CDR3 sequence is CASSQARTGTGEQETQYF. The DNA for the CDR3 is TGTGCCAGCAGCCAGGCCAGAACCGGGACAGGGGAGCAAGAGACCCAGTACTTC. This chain joins TRBV5-8 and TRBJ2-5; 10 bases line up with TRBD1. The CDR3 runs 18 residues. CDR1 SGHTS and CDR2 YDEGEE come from the germline V gene. V shed 4 bases, J shed 2 bases, and the junction held 14 bases outside the gene matches.